This record looks at one TCR beta chain sequence and its context. Assay: immunoSEQ multiplex PCR; the TCRdb copy retains only in-frame clones and omits some. This repertoire shows roughly 60,000 clones, about 83% found once; its top ten account for roughly 10%. The sample is drawn from a study of blood T cell repertoires in COVID-19. Study details: Italy, Spain and the United States were the sources of the convalescent and acute COVID-19 samples. T cells, B-cell-depleted T cells, or PBMCs supplied cDNA or gDNA.

The germline V and J ends were trimmed by 4 bases and 4 bases, with 11 bases remaining between them. The CDR3 loop spans 13 amino acids. Germline V gene lookup returns CDR1 SEHNR and CDR2 FQNEAQ (reference sequence). Sequenced material: peripheral blood. V is TRBV7-9 and J is TRBJ2-7, with a possible D match to TRBD2 (6 bases). The clonotype comes from a man aged 50-60 years with COVID-19, enrolled during active disease. Here the CDR3 reads CASSSRERYEQYF. The CDR3 bases are TGTGCCAGCAGCTCCCGGGAGCGGTACGAGCAGTACTTC.